The clone carrying this T cell receptor (beta chain) has only a few counts. Its antigen is currently unknown. Both TRBC1 and TRBC2 were covered by a beta constant-region primer of two equimolar oligonucleotides. The ligated cDNA underwent four PCR rounds using SP2 and nested alpha and beta constant-region primers. Ligation attached a single-stranded oligonucleotide with a 12-nucleotide UMI and the SP2 primer to the cDNA 3' end. TCRdb re-called the UMI-ligation and nested PCR reads through MiXCR, storing one row per CDR3 protein. The sample consists of some 80,000 distinct CDR3 sequences, about 9.9% of them appearing once. The data are from a study of naive and memory T cell subsets. General observations from the study: Clonotypes are single alpha or beta chains, not paired receptors.

Material: naive CD8+ T cells from blood. The TCR originated in a human donor in good health.

The CDR3 coding sequence is TGCGCCAGCAGCTCTCCGACAGGGTCACCCTACGAGCAGTACTTC. Translation gives CASSSPTGSPYEQYF. The rearrangement joins TRBV5-1 to TRBJ2-7, with 7 bases matching TRBD1. Germline trimming cut 3 bases from V and 2 bases from J; bases unmatched to any gene: 8. Germline-derived CDR1 and CDR2 are SGHRS and YFSETQ. The length of the CDR3 is 15 residues. The variable domain in full, with the rest retrieved from reference TRBV5-1 and TRBJ2-7, is KAGVTQTPRYLIKTRGQQVTLSCSPISGHRSVSWYQQTPGQGLQFLFEYFSETQRNKGNFPGRFSGRQFSNSRSEMNVSTLELGDSALYLCASSSPTGSPYEQYFGPGTRLTVT.